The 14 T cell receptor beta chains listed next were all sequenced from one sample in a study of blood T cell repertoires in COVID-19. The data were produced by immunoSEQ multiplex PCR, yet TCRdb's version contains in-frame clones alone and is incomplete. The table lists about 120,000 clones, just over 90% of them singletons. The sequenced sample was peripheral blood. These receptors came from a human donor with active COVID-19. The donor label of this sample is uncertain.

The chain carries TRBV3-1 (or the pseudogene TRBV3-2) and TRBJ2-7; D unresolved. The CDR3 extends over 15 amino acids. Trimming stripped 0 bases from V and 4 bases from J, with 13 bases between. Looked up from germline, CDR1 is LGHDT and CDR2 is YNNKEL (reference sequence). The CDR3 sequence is CASSQDDAVRYEQYF. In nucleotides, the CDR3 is TGTGCCAGCAGCCAAGATGACGCGGTTAGATACGAGCAGTACTTC.

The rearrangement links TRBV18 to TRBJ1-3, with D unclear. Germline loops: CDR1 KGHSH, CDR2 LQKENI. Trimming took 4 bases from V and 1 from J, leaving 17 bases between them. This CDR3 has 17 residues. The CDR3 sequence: CASSQSSPNSSGNTIYF. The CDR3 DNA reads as TGTGCCAGCTCACAATCAAGCCCCAACAGTTCTGGAAACACCATATATTTT.

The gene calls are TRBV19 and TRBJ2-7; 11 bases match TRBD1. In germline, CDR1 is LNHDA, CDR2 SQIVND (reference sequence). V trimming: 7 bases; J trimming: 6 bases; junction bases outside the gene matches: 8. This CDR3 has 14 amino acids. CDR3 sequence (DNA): TGTGCCAGTAAGCCGGGACAGGGGGTTCTCGAGCAGTACTTC. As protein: CASKPGQGVLEQYF.

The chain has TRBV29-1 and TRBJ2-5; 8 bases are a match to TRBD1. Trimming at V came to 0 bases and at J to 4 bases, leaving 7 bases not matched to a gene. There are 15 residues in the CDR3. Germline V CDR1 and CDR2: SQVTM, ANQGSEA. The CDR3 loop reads CSVEEPQGARETQYF. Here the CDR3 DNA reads TGCAGCGTTGAAGAGCCTCAGGGGGCACGAGAGACCCAGTACTTC.

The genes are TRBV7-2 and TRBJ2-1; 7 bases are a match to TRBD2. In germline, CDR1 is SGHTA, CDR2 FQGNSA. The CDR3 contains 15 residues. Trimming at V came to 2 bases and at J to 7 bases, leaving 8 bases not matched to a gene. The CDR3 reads CASSLSTGTINEQFF. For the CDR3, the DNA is TGTGCCAGCAGCTTAAGTACCGGGACTATAAATGAGCAGTTCTTC.

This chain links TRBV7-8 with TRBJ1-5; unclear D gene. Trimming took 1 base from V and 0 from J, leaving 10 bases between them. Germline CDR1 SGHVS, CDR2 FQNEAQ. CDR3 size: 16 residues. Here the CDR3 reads CASSLGRAYSNQPQHF. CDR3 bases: TGTGCCAGCAGCTTAGGGAGGGCCTATAGCAATCAGCCCCAGCATTTT.

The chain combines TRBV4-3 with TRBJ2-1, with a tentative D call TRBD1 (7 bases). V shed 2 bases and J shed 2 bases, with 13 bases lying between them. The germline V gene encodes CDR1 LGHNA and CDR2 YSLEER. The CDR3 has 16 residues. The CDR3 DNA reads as TGCGCCAGCAGCCAAAATTCCAGGGGGGCCTACAATGAGCAGTTCTTC. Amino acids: CASSQNSRGAYNEQFF.

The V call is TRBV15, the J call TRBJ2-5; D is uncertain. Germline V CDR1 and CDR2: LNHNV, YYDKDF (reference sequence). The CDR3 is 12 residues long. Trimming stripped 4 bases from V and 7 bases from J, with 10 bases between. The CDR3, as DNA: TGTGCCACCAGCATAAAACGAGGGACCCAGTACTTC. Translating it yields CATSIKRGTQYF.

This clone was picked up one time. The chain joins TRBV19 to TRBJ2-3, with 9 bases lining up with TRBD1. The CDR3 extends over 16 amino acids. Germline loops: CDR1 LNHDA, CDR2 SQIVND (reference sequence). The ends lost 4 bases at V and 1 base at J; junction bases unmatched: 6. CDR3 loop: CASSTIRTGGTDTQYF. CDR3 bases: TGTGCCAGTAGTACCATCCGGACAGGGGGCACAGATACGCAGTATTTT.

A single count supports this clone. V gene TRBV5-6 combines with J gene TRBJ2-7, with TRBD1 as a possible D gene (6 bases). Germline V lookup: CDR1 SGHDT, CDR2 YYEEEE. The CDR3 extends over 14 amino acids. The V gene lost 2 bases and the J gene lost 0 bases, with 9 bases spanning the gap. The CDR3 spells CASSFRQVSYEQYF. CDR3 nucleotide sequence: TGTGCCAGCAGCTTCAGACAGGTCTCCTACGAGCAGTACTTC.

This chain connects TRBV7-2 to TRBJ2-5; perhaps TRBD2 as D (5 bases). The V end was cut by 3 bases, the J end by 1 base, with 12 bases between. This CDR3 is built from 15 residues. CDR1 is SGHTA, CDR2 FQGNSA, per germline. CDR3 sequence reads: CASSFTREVQETQYF. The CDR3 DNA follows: TGTGCCAGCAGCTTTACCCGGGAAGTCCAAGAGACCCAGTACTTC.

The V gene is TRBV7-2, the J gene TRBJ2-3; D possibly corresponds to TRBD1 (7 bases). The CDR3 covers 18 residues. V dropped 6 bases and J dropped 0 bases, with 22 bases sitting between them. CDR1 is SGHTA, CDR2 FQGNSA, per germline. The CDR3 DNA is TGTGCCAGCAGTGGCCCAAGGAGGGGGCAGCCTAGCACAGATACGCAGTATTTT. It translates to CASSGPRRGQPSTDTQYF.

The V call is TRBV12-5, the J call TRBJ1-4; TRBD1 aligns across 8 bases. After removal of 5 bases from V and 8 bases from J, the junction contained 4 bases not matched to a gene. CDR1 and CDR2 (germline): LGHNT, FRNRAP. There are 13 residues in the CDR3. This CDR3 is CASGTRTGEKLFF. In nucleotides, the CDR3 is TGTGCTAGTGGTACACGGACAGGGGAAAAACTGTTTTTT. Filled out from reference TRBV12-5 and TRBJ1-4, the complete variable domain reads DARVTQTPRHKVTEMGQEVTMRCQPILGHNTVFWYRQTMMQGLELLAYFRNRAPLDDSGMPKDRFSAEMPDATLATLKIQPSEPRDSAVYFCASGTRTGEKLFFGSGTQLSVL.

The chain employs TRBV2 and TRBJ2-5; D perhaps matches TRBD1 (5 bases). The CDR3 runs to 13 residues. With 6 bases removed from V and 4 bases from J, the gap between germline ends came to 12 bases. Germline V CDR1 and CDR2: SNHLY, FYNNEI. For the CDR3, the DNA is TGTGCCAGCAGGAAAGCAGGGTTAGAGACCCAGTACTTC. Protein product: CASRKAGLETQYF.